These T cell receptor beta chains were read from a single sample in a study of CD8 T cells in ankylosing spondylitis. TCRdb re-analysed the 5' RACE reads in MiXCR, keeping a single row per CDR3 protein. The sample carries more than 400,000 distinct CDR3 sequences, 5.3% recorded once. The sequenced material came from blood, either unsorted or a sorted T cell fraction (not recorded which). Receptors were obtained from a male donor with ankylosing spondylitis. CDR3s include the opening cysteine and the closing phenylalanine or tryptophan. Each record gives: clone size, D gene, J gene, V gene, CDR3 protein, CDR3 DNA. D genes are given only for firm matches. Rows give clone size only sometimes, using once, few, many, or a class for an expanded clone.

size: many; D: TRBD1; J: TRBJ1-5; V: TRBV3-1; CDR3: CASSRGDRGLFQPQHF; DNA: TGTGCCAGCAGCCGGGGAGACAGGGGGCTCTTTCAGCCCCAGCATTTT
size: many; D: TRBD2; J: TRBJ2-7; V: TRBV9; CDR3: CASSVSSGGDSYEQYF; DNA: TGTGCCAGCAGCGTCTCCAGCGGGGGGGATTCCTACGAGCAGTACTTC
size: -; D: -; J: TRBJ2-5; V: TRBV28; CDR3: CASRVFQGFQETQYF; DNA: TGTGCCAGCCGAGTTTTCCAGGGATTCCAAGAGACCCAGTACTTC
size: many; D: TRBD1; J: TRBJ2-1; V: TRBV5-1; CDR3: CASSLGDSTYNEQFF; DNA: TGCGCCAGCAGCTTGGGGGACAGCACCTACAATGAGCAGTTCTTC
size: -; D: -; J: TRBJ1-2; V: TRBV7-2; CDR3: CASSFSLANYGYTF; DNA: TGTGCCAGCAGCTTTTCGTTGGCTAACTATGGCTACACCTTC
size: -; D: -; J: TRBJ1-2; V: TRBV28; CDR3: CASSLLWEEGDYGYTF; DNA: TGTGCCAGCAGTTTATTATGGGAGGAGGGGGATTATGGCTACACCTTC
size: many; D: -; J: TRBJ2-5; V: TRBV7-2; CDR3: CASSLRTPQETQYF; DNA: TGTGCCAGCAGCCTCAGGACTCCCCAAGAGACCCAGTACTTC
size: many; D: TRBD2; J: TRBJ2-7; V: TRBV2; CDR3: CASSGELAGGPYEQYF; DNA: TGTGCCAGCAGTGGAGAACTAGCGGGGGGCCCCTACGAGCAGTACTTC
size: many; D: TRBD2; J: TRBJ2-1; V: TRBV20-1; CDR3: CSARAGGLAQSYNEQFF; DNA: TGCAGTGCTAGAGCCGGGGGACTAGCACAGTCCTACAATGAGCAGTTCTTC
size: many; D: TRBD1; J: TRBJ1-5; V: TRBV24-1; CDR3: CATSEGTVSNQPQHF; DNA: TGTGCCACCAGTGAAGGGACAGTTAGCAATCAGCCCCAGCATTTT
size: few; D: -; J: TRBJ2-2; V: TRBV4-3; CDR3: CASSQGGTPAENTGELFF; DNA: TGCGCCAGCAGCCAAGGAGGGACACCCGCCGAGAACACCGGGGAGCTGTTTTTT
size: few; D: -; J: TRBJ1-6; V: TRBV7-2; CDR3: CASSADDYNSPLHF; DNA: TGTGCCAGCAGTGCGGACGACTATAATTCACCCCTCCACTTT
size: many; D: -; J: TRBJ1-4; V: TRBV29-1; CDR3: CSAKGEKLFF; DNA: TGCAGCGCAAAGGGGGAAAAACTGTTTTTT
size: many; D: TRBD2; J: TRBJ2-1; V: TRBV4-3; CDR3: CASSPKVTSGRNNEQFF; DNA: TGCGCCAGCAGCCCAAAGGTGACTAGCGGGAGGAACAATGAGCAGTTCTTC
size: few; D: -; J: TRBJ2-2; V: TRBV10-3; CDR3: CAISEVEGATGELFF; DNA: TGTGCCATCAGTGAGGTGGAGGGGGCTACCGGGGAGCTGTTTTTT
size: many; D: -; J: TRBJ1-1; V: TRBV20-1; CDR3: CSAREAGQQPNTEAFF; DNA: TGCAGTGCTAGAGAAGCCGGACAGCAACCGAACACTGAAGCTTTCTTT
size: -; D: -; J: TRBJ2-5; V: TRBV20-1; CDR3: CSAFRDATVAQYF; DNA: TGCAGTGCTTTCCGGGACGCCACAGTGGCCCAGTACTTC
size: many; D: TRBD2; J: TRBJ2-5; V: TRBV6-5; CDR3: CASSLAGVQETQYF; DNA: TGTGCCAGCAGCTTAGCGGGGGTACAAGAGACCCAGTACTTC
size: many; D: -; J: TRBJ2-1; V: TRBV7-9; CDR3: CASSRRGSSYNEQFF; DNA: TGTGCCAGCAGCCGAAGGGGGAGTAGTTACAATGAGCAGTTCTTC
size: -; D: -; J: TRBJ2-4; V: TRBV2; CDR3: CASRGTGDKGWYIQYF; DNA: TGTGCCAGCAGAGGGACGGGGGACAAGGGTTGGTACATTCAGTACTTC
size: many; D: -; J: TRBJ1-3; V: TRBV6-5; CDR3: CASSYSSPPGNTIYF; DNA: TGTGCCAGCAGTTACTCCAGCCCGCCTGGAAACACCATATATTTT
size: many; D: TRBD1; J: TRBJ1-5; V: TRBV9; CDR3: CASSVGRGPGQPQHF; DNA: TGTGCCAGCAGCGTAGGGAGGGGGCCGGGTCAGCCCCAGCATTTT
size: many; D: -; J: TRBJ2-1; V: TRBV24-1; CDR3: CATSGTNYNEQFF; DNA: TGTGCCACCAGTGGGACCAACTACAATGAGCAGTTCTTC
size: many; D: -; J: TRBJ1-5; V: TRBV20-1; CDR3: CSARGSNQPQHF; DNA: TGCAGTGCTAGGGGCAGCAATCAGCCCCAGCATTTT
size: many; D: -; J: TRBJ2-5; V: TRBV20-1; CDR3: CSAMADRSQETQYF; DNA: TGCAGTGCTATGGCCGACAGATCACAAGAGACCCAGTACTTC
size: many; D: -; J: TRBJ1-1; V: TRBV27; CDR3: CASGTWENTEAFF; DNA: TGTGCCAGCGGGACCTGGGAGAACACTGAAGCTTTCTTT
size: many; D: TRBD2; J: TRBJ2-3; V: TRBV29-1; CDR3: CSYGGAADTQYF; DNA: TGCAGCTACGGGGGGGCCGCAGATACGCAGTATTTT
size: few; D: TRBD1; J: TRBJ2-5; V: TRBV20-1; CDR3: CSARGTGFETQYF; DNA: TGCAGTGCTAGAGGGACAGGGTTCGAGACCCAGTACTTC
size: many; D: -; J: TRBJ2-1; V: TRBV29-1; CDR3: CSVDRRDEQFF; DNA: TGCAGCGTTGATCGACGGGATGAGCAGTTCTTC
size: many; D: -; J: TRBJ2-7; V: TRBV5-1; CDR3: CASSLSSLGQVLYEQYF; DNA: TGCGCCAGCAGCTTGAGTTCTCTTGGTCAGGTCCTCTACGAGCAGTACTTC
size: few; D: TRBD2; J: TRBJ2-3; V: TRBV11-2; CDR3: CASSVTSGPYPTTDTQYF; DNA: TGTGCCAGCAGCGTGACTAGCGGACCGTACCCGACCACAGATACGCAGTATTTT
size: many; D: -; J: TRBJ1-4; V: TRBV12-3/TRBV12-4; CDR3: CASRTTVGRGTNEKLFF; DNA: TGTGCCAGCAGGACTACAGTGGGCAGGGGAACTAATGAAAAACTGTTTTTT
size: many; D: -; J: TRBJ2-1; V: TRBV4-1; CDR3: CASSQRPGNEQFF; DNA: TGCGCCAGCAGCCAACGTCCAGGCAATGAGCAGTTCTTC